These 18 T cell receptor beta chains share one sample of origin, sequenced in a study of blood T cell repertoires in COVID-19. The data were produced by immunoSEQ multiplex PCR, yet TCRdb's version contains in-frame clones alone and is incomplete. Among approximately 300,000 clones listed, 80% to 90% were seen once. The sequencing sample was made of peripheral blood. The receptors derive from a man in his thirties or forties with acute or convalescent COVID-19.

The rearrangement uses TRBV19 and TRBJ2-4; perhaps TRBD1 as D (6 bases). Germline assignment: CDR1 LNHDA and CDR2 SQIVND (reference sequence). Trimming took off 4 bases at V and 13 bases at J, with 11 bases between the two ends. The CDR3 covers 11 residues. CDR3 bases: TGTGCCAGTAGTACAAGGACAGCGCAGTACTTC. Its translation is CASSTRTAQYF.

This clone was seen just once. CDR3 loop: CAWSVGPYGYTF. CDR3 bases: TGTGCCTGGAGTGTGGGGCCCTATGGCTACACCTTC. The chain uses TRBV30 and TRBJ1-2; TRBD1 might be the D (5 bases). This CDR3 is built from 12 residues. In germline, CDR1 is GTSNPN, CDR2 SVGIG (reference sequence). The V gene lost 0 bases and the J gene lost 4 bases, with 6 bases spanning the gap.

The chain combines TRBV20-1 with TRBJ1-4; 8 positions agree with TRBD1. The CDR3 spans 17 residues. The ends lost 3 bases at V and 10 bases at J; junction bases unmatched: 19. Germline V gives CDR1 DFQATT, CDR2 SNEGSKA (reference sequence). The CDR3 spells CSASGTDRGMSFGKLFF. For the CDR3, the DNA is TGCAGTGCTAGTGGGACCGACAGGGGTATGAGTTTTGGAAAACTGTTTTTT.

The chain joins TRBV3-1 (or the pseudogene TRBV3-2) to TRBJ2-5; maybe TRBD2 (6 bases). The CDR3 has 17 residues. CDR1 and CDR2 (germline): LGHDT, YNNKEL (reference sequence). Trimming cost V 1 base and J 5 bases, with 20 bases left between them. CDR3 sequence (DNA): TGTGCCAGCAGCCAAGGCTGGACTATAAGACGAAAGGAGACCCAGTACTTC. Encoded protein: CASSQGWTIRRKETQYF.

This chain uses TRBV25-1 with TRBJ1-1; D not certain. The CDR3 is made up of 13 amino acids. Trimming stripped 0 bases from V and 4 bases from J, with 6 bases between. Germline CDR1 and CDR2: MGHDK and SYGVNS. The CDR3 region is CASSEYRGTEAFF. CDR3 nucleotides: TGTGCCAGCAGTGAATACAGAGGCACTGAAGCTTTCTTT.

This rearrangement joins TRBV7-3 to TRBJ1-2; 7 nucleotides agree with TRBD1. The CDR3 extends over 14 amino acids. Germline trimming cut 5 bases from V and 2 bases from J; bases unmatched to any gene: 5. CDR1 SGHTA and CDR2 FQGTGA come from the germline V gene. The CDR3 DNA reads as TGTGCCAGCAGCCCAGGGGGTGTAAACTATGGCTACACCTTC. Encoded protein: CASSPGGVNYGYTF.

This clone was observed a single time. The chain links TRBV5-3 to TRBJ2-7; D perhaps matches TRBD1 (5 bases). TRBV5-3 is an ORF; its function is uncertain. The CDR3 is 14 residues long. V was pared by 2 bases and J by 4 bases, with 13 bases between. CDR3 in DNA: TGTGCCAGAAGCTTTCGAGGACACCGATACGAGCAGTACTTC. As protein: CARSFRGHRYEQYF.

This chain uses TRBV5-1 with TRBJ2-3; weak D call: TRBD2 (7 bases). Between the trimmed V and J ends, which lost 4 bases and 2 bases, there was a span of 17 bases. There are 16 residues in the CDR3. CDR1 is SGHRS, CDR2 YFSETQ, per germline. For the CDR3, the DNA is TGCGCCAGCAGCCCTAGGGGGGGGCGGACCACAGATACGCAGTATTTT. This gives the protein CASSPRGGRTTDTQYF. Full variable domain (missing parts from reference TRBV5-1 and TRBJ2-3): KAGVTQTPRYLIKTRGQQVTLSCSPISGHRSVSWYQQTPGQGLQFLFEYFSETQRNKGNFPGRFSGRQFSNSRSEMNVSTLELGDSALYLCASSPRGGRTTDTQYFGPGTRLTVL.

This clone was seen just once. The chain employs TRBV5-1 and TRBJ2-7; D gene unclear. V lost 0 bases and J lost 0, with 7 bases in between. There are 14 residues in the CDR3. Germline assignment: CDR1 SGHRS and CDR2 YFSETQ. The CDR3 is CASSLEYTSYEQYF. CDR3 coding DNA: TGCGCCAGCAGCTTGGAATACACCTCCTACGAGCAGTACTTC.

The chain uses TRBV7-9 and TRBJ2-3, with 9 positions matching TRBD2. J lost 5 bases, V lost 5 bases, and 8 bases had no gene match. The CDR3 runs to 15 residues. The germline gives CDR1 SEHNR, CDR2 FQNEAQ (reference sequence). CDR3 amino acids: CASSLGLAREDTQYF. The CDR3 nucleotides are TGTGCCAGCAGCCTCGGACTAGCGCGGGAAGATACGCAGTATTTT.

The chain uses TRBV5-1 and TRBJ1-2, with TRBD1 identical over 10 bases. The CDR3 totals 17 residues. V trimming: 3 bases; J trimming: 5 bases; junction bases outside the gene matches: 13. CDR1 is SGHRS and CDR2 is YFSETQ in the germline V gene. CDR3: CASSWAPPGQGLYGYTF. The CDR3 bases are TGCGCCAGCAGCTGGGCCCCACCGGGACAGGGGTTATATGGCTACACCTTC.

The CDR3 is CAWSGWVAGNIQYF. The CDR3, as DNA: TGTGCCTGGAGTGGATGGGTAGCGGGGAACATTCAGTACTTC. This chain connects TRBV30 to TRBJ2-4; 8 bases are a match to TRBD2. Germline CDR1 GTSNPN, CDR2 SVGIG (reference sequence). With 1 base clipped from V and 7 bases from J, the junction kept 6 bases outside the gene matches. CDR3 length: 14 residues.

This clone has only one observation. The gene calls are TRBV18 and TRBJ2-5, with a possible D match to TRBD2 (5 bases). This CDR3 is 14 amino acids long. V lost 1 base and J 5 bases, leaving 11 bases between the germline ends. Germline CDR1 is KGHSH and CDR2 is LQKENI. The CDR3, as DNA: TGTGCCAGCTCACCACTCGGATCGGGGGAGACCCAGTACTTC. The encoded protein is CASSPLGSGETQYF.

This clone was seen once. The gene calls are TRBV11-2 and TRBJ1-2; weak D call: TRBD1 (5 bases). The germline CDR1 and CDR2 sequences are SGHAT and FQNNGV. The ends were cut back, 10 bases at V and 6 bases at J, with 15 bases in the middle. The CDR3 covers 12 residues. The CDR3 DNA follows: TGTGCCACTAAGGAGCTAGGGGATGGCTACACCTTC. It encodes CATKELGDGYTF.

The chain combines TRBV5-1 with TRBJ2-3; D perhaps matches TRBD2 (5 bases). The CDR3 has 16 residues. V lost 0 bases and J 2 bases, leaving 13 bases between the germline ends. Looked up from germline, CDR1 is SGHRS and CDR2 is YFSETQ. Here the CDR3 reads CASSLAKGAATDTQYF. As DNA, the CDR3 is TGCGCCAGCAGCTTGGCCAAGGGAGCGGCCACAGATACGCAGTATTTT.

V is TRBV4-1 and J is TRBJ2-7; D call uncertain. Looked up from germline, CDR1 is MGHRA and CDR2 is YSYEKL. CDR3 size: 13 residues. Trimming cost V 2 bases and J 1 base, with 6 bases left between them. DNA for the CDR3: TGCGCCAGCAGCCAACAACAGTCCTACGAGCAGTACTTC. As protein: CASSQQQSYEQYF.

The genes are TRBV10-3 and TRBJ2-1; 8 bases agree with TRBD2. Per the germline V gene, CDR1 is ENHRY and CDR2 is SYGVKD. This CDR3 has 14 residues. The trim removed 7 bases at V and 4 bases at J, leaving 6 bases unmatched. The CDR3, as DNA: TGTGCCATCAAGGCGGGAGGCCTTTACAATGAGCAGTTCTTC. The encoded protein is CAIKAGGLYNEQFF.

This chain joins TRBV18 and TRBJ1-2; D gene ambiguous. Trimming cost V 3 bases and J 12 bases, with 23 bases left between them. Per germline, CDR1 KGHSH and CDR2 LQKENI. The CDR3 contains 15 residues. CDR3 coding DNA: TGTGCCAGCTCACCGTCTTCCGGTCGGTATTTGGTGAACACCTTC. Its translation: CASSPSSGRYLVNTF.